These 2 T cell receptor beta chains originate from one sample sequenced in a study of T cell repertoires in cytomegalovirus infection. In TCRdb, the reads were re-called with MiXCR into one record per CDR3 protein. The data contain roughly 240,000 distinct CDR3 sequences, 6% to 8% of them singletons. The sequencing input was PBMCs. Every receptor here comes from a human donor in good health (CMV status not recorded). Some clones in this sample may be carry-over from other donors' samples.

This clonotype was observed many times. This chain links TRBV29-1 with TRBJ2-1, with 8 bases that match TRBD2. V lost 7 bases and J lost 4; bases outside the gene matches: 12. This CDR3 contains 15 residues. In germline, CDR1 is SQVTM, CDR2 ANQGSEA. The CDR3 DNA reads TGCAGCGCCCGCCGAGCGGGGGTGTCTTACAATGAGCAGTTCTTC. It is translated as CSARRAGVSYNEQFF.

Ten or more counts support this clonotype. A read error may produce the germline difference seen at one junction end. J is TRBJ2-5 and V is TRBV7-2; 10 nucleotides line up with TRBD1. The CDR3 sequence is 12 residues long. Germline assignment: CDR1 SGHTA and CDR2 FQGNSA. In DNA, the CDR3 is TGTGCCAGCAGCTTAGCGGGGACAGGGGACGCCTTC. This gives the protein CASSLAGTGDAF.